This T cell receptor beta chain appears in the sequencing data of a study of cytomegalovirus exposure and HLA in healthy donors. Whole-study context: A prior study identified just under 120 million unique TCR beta sequences from about 180 million T cells. Study-wide findings and caveats: Per published accounts, TCR beta sequences correctly predicted the HLA-A and HLA-B alleles of most subjects.

The PCR employed 60 Vbeta primers together with 13 Jbeta primers. Libraries were prepared by immunoSEQ multiplex PCR; TCRdb keeps only in-frame clonotypes and omits some of them. The data hold fewer than 200,000 clones, with approximately 81% observed a single time. In the case of this clone: Antigen specificity is unknown.

V dropped 3 bases and J dropped 6 bases, with 11 bases sitting between them. This CDR3 spans 14 amino acids. Germline V gene lookup returns CDR1 MNHEY and CDR2 SMNVEV (reference sequence). The sample was PBMCs. The V call is TRBV27, the J call TRBJ2-2; the D gene is possibly TRBD2 (5 bases). The origin of this receptor is a man younger than 45 in good health and CMV-seropositive. The CDR3 DNA is TGTGCCAGCAGTTTTGGGAGTAGCGCCGGGGAGCTGTTTTTT. As protein: CASSFGSSAGELFF.